This T cell receptor beta chain was identified in a study of OX40 agonist ivuxolimab in advanced cancers. This clone came up a few times. Other DNA sequences within the sample encode an identical CDR3. Sequenced by immunoSEQ multiplex PCR; TCRdb stores in-frame clones only, minus some. The table has around 15,000 clones, 60% to 80% seen once; the top ten hold 35% to 45%. Germline V gives CDR1 SGHTA, CDR2 FQGTGA. The junction had 2 bases not matched to a gene; V was cut back by 1 base and J by 5 bases. This CDR3 comprises 14 residues. This clonotype originated in an adult with an advanced solid tumor such as melanoma, head and neck, liver or kidney cancer. This chain uses TRBV7-3 with TRBJ2-1, with 7 bases lining up with TRBD1. Sequencing used CD4+ or CD8+ T cells sorted from blood, obtained in a trial of the OX40 agonist ivuxolimab. CDR3 in DNA: TGTGCCAGCAGCTTAAGCCAGGGGGACAATGAGCAGTTCTTC. Encoded protein: CASSLSQGDNEQFF.